This T cell receptor (beta chain) was documented in a study of vaccination effects on CD4 cells after COVID-19. Turning to the study itself: Samples gathered post-vaccine arrived a median of 72 days past the second dose.

Libraries were prepared by immunoSEQ multiplex PCR; TCRdb keeps only in-frame clonotypes and omits some of them. This sample has 30,000 to 35,000 clones, with around 75% found just once. At the end of 9 to 11 days of culture, CD4+ T cells were isolated. Convalescent patients had PCR-confirmed SARS-CoV-2 infection between March and December 2020. Two doses of either BNT162b2 or mRNA-1273 were given to each participant. On this clone itself: As yet, its antigen is unknown.

The sample consisted of CD4+ T cells from PBMCs cultured without peptide, taken after COVID-19 vaccination. The origin of this receptor is a human donor who had a prior SARS-CoV-2 infection.

CDR3 region: CASRETGLSYGYTF. In DNA, the CDR3 is TGTGCCAGCAGGGAGACAGGGTTGAGCTATGGCTACACCTTC. This chain uses TRBV2 with TRBJ1-2; TRBD1 matches 7 bases. Germline V gene data show CDR1 as SNHLY and CDR2 as FYNNEI. This CDR3 contains 14 residues. J gave up 4 bases and V 6 bases, and 8 bases lay outside the gene matches.